The 9 T cell receptor beta chains in this list originate from one sample, sequenced in a study of T cell changes during pregnancy in multiple sclerosis (dated by TCRdb to about 2019). The library was built by means of the immunoSEQ multiplex PCR assay. TCRdb obtained this table from immuneACCESS and retained in-frame rearrangements with V and J assigned. These tables miss some clones; where compared with another copy, unresolved V genes account for less than half of the shortfall, and the remainder is unexplained. Recorded for this sample are around 100,000 clones; about 90% of them occurred a single time. In total, the top ten clones hold around 0.92% of the sample. Source: peripheral blood, taken after pregnancy. These receptors were collected from a female donor with multiple sclerosis, enrolled in a pregnancy study.

V gene TRBV15 combines with J gene TRBJ1-6; perhaps TRBD1 as D (6 bases). Germline assignment: CDR1 LNHNV and CDR2 YYDKDF (reference sequence). There are 15 residues in the CDR3. Trimming cost V 1 base and J 6 bases, with 10 bases left between them. CDR3 residues: CATSRGDRSNSPLHF. Written as DNA, the CDR3 is TGTGCCACCAGCAGAGGCGACAGGTCTAATTCACCCCTCCACTTT. Full variable domain (rest looked up from reference TRBV15 and TRBJ1-6): DAMVIQNPRYQVTQFGKPVTLSCSQTLNHNVMYWYQQKSSQAPKLLFHYYDKDFNNEADTPDNFQSRRPNTSFCFLDIRSPGLGDTAMYLCATSRGDRSNSPLHFGNGTRLTVT.

The chain couples TRBV4-1 to TRBJ2-3; TRBD1 agrees at 9 bases. V lost 4 bases, J lost 6 bases, and 2 bases stayed unmatched. In germline, CDR1 is MGHRA, CDR2 YSYEKL. The CDR3 contains 13 residues. In DNA form, the CDR3 reads TGCGCCAGCAGCCGGGACAGGGTTGATACGCAGTATTTT. It yields the protein CASSRDRVDTQYF.

The CDR3 here is CASSPSTEPVREAFF. The DNA for the CDR3 is TGTGCCAGCTCACCTTCGACAGAGCCGGTTAGGGAAGCTTTCTTT. The V call is TRBV18, the J call TRBJ1-1; D may be TRBD1 (5 bases). Germline CDR1 is KGHSH and CDR2 is LQKENI. V dropped 3 bases and J dropped 8 bases, with 19 bases sitting between them. The CDR3 covers 15 residues. Variable domain in full (rest from reference TRBV18 and TRBJ1-1): NAGVMQNPRHLVRRRGQEARLRCSPMKGHSHVYWYRQLPEEGLKFMVYLQKENIIDESGMPKERFSAEFPKEGPSILRIQQVVRGDSAAYFCASSPSTEPVREAFFGQGTRLTVV.

The chain links TRBV6-5 to TRBJ2-1, with 7 bases aligning to TRBD2. The CDR3 has 14 amino acids. The V gene's germline CDR1 is MNHEY and CDR2 SVGAGI. The V gene end was trimmed by 5 bases and the J gene end by 4 bases; junction bases not matched to a gene: 5. CDR3 region: CASSPGTTYNEQFF. DNA of the CDR3: TGTGCCAGCAGTCCCGGGACTACTTACAATGAGCAGTTCTTC.

This clone was observed a single time. The chain is built from TRBV12-5 and TRBJ1-5, with 8 bases identical to TRBD1. J lost 2 bases, V lost 6 bases, and 3 bases had no gene match. The CDR3 spans 14 residues. Germline V gives CDR1 LGHNT, CDR2 FRNRAP. This CDR3 reads CASGQGAGNQPQHF. CDR3 DNA: TGTGCTAGTGGCCAGGGGGCAGGCAATCAGCCCCAGCATTTT.

The chain employs TRBV6-6 and TRBJ2-2; 10 bases fit TRBD1. V was pared by 10 bases and J by 3 bases, with 8 bases of the junction left unmatched. The CDR3 contains 15 residues. The germline V gene encodes CDR1 MNHNY and CDR2 SVGAGI (reference sequence). As DNA, the CDR3 is TGTGCCACGAAAACCGGGACAGGGGACACCGGGGAGCTGTTTTTT. Its protein product is CATKTGTGDTGELFF.

CDR3 loop: CASSIRGLAGDSYEQYF. DNA for the CDR3: TGTGCCAGCAGCATCCGGGGACTAGCGGGGGATTCCTACGAGCAGTACTTC. This chain links TRBV7-2 with TRBJ2-7; 14 bases map to TRBD2. Germline V gene lookup returns CDR1 SGHTA and CDR2 FQGNSA. J gave up 1 base and V 5 bases, and 7 bases lay outside the gene matches. The CDR3 length is 17 residues.

The CDR3 coding sequence is TGTGCCTGGAGTTCGACCAGGGGAGCCAAAAACATTCAGTACTTC. Protein product: CAWSSTRGAKNIQYF. The chain recombines TRBV30 with TRBJ2-4; weak D call: TRBD1 (6 bases). V lost 2 bases to trimming and J lost 0 bases, with 11 bases between them. CDR1 is GTSNPN, CDR2 SVGIG, per germline (reference sequence). CDR3 length: 15 amino acids.

J is TRBJ2-1 and V is TRBV7-2, with D uncertain. This CDR3 is built from 15 residues. V lost 8 bases and J lost 2, with 16 bases in between. Germline V gives CDR1 SGHTA, CDR2 FQGNSA. The CDR3 here is CASVPLRRPYNEQFF. DNA of the CDR3: TGTGCCAGCGTCCCACTCCGGAGACCCTACAATGAGCAGTTCTTC.